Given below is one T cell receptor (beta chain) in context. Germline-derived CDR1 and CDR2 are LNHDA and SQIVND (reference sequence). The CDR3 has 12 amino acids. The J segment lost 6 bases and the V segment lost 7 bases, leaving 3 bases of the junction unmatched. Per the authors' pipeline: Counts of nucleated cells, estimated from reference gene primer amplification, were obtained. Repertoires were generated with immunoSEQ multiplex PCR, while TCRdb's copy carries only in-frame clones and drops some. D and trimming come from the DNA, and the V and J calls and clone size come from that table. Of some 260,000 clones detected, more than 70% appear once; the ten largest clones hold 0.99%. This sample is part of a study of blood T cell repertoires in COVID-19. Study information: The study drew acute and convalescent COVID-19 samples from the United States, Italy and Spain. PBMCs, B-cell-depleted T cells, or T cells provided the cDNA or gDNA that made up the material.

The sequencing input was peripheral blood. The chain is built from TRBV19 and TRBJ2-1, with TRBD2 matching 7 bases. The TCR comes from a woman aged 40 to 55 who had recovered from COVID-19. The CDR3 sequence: CASNGGINEQFF. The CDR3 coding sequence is TGTGCCAGTAACGGGGGGATCAATGAGCAGTTCTTC.